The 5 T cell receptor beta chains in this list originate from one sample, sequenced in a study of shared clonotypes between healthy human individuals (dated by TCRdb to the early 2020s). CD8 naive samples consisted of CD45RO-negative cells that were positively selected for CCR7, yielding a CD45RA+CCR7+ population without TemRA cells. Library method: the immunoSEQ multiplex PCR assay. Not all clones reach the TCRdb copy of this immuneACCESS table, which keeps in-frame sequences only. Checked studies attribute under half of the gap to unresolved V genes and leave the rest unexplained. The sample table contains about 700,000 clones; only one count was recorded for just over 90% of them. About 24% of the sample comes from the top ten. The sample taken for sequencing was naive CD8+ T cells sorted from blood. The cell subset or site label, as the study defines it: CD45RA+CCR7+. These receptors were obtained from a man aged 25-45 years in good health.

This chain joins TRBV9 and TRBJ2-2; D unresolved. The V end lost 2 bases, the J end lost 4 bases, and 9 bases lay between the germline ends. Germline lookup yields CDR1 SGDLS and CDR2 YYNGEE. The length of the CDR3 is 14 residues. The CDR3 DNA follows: TGTGCCAGCAGCGTTCCTACAGTCACCGGGGAGCTGTTTTTT. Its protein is CASSVPTVTGELFF.

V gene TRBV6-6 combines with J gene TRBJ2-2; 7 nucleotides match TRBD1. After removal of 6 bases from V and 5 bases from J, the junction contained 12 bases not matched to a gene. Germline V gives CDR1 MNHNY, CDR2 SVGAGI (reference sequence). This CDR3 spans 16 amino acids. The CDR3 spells CASSYRTGVGTGELFF. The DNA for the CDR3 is TGTGCCAGCAGCTACAGAACAGGGGTGGGAACCGGGGAGCTGTTTTTT.

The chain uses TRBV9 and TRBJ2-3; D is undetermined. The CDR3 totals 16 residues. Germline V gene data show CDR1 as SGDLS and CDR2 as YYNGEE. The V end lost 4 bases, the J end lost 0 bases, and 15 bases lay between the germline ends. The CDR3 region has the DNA TGTGCCAGCAGCCCGTCCGGGCAGCTTAGCACAGATACGCAGTATTTT. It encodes CASSPSGQLSTDTQYF.

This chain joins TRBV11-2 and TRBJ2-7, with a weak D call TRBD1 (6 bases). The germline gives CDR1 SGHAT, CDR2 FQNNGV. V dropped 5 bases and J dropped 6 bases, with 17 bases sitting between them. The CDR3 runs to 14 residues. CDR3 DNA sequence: TGTGCCAGCAGCCCCCCGGACAGCATTCTCGAGCAGTACTTC. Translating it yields CASSPPDSILEQYF.

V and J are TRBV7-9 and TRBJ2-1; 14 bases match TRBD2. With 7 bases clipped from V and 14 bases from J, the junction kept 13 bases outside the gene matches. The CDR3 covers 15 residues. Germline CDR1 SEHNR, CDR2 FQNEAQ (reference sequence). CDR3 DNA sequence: TGTGCCAGCACCGTACTACTGACTAGCGGGAGGGGGGAGTTCTTC. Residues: CASTVLLTSGRGEFF.